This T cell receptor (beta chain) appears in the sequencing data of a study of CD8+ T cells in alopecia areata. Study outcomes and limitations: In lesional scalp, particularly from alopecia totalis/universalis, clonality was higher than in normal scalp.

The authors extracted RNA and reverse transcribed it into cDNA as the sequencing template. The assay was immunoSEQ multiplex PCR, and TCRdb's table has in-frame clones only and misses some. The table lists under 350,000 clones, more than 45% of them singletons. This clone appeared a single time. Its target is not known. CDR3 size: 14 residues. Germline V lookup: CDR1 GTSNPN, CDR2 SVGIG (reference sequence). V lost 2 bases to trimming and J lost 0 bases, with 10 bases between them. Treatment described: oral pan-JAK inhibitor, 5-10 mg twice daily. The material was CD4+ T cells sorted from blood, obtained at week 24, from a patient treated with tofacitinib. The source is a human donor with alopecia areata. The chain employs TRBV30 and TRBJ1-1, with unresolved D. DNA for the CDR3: TGTGCCTGGAGTCGCCAAAACATGAACACTGAAGCTTTCTTT. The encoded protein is CAWSRQNMNTEAFF.